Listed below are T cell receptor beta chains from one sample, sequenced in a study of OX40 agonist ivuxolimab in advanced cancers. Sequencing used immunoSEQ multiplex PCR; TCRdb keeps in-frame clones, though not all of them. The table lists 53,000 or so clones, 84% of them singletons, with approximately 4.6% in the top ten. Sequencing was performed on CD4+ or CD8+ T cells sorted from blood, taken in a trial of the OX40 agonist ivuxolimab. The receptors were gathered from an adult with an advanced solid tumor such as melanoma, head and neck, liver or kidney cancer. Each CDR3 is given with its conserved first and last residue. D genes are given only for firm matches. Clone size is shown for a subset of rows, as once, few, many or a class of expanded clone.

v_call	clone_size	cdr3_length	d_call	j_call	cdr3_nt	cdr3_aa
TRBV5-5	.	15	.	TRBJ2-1	TGTGCCAGCAGCTTGGCTGCTTTGGAATTTAGTGAGCAGTTCTTC	CASSLAALEFSEQFF
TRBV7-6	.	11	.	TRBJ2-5	TGTGCCAGCAGCTTAAAAGAGACCCAGTACTTC	CASSLKETQYF
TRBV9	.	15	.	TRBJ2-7	TGTGCCAGCAGCGTAGGAGGTCAGGGGATCTACGAGCAGTACTTC	CASSVGGQGIYEQYF
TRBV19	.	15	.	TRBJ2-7	TGTGCCAGTACTCGGAAAGGCGGAGTCGTGGGCGAGCAGTACTTC	CASTRKGGVVGEQYF
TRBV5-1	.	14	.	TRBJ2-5	TGCGCCAGCAGCCCCGTAGGGGGTGTGGAGACCCAGTACTTC	CASSPVGGVETQYF
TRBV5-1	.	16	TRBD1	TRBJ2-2	TGCGCCAGCAGCGGTGGGACAGGGGGCGCCGGCGGGGAGCTGTTTTTT	CASSGGTGGAGGELFF
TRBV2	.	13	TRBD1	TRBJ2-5	TGTGCCAGGGGGCCAGGGGGCCAAGAGACCCAGTACTTC	CARGPGGQETQYF
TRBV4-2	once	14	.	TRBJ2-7	TGTGCCAGCAGCCACGACGACAGCTCCTACGAGCAGTACTTC	CASSHDDSSYEQYF
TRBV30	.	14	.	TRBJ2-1	TGTGCCTGGAGTGGGGGATCCTCCTACAATGAGCAGTTCTTC	CAWSGGSSYNEQFF
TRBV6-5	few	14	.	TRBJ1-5	TGTGCCAGCAGTTACCGCCAGGGAGGACAGCCCCAGCATTTT	CASSYRQGGQPQHF
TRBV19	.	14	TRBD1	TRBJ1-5	TGTGCCACCTTGGACAGGGCAAGCAATCAGCCCCAGCATTTT	CATLDRASNQPQHF
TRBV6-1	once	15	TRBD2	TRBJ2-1	TGTGCCAGCAGTCTTCGGGAGGGAAGGAACAATGAGCAGTTCTTC	CASSLREGRNNEQFF
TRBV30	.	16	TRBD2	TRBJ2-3	TGTGCCTGGAGCCCGGGACTAGCGGCTAGCACAGATACGCAGTATTTT	CAWSPGLAASTDTQYF
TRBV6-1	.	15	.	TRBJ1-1	TGTGCCGGCAGTGAACTGCCGGGGGCGTCTCCTGAAGCTTTCTTT	CAGSELPGASPEAFF
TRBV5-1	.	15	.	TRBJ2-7	TGCGCCAGCAGTCGAAACAGAGCCCGGGGAAACGAGCAGTACTTC	CASSRNRARGNEQYF